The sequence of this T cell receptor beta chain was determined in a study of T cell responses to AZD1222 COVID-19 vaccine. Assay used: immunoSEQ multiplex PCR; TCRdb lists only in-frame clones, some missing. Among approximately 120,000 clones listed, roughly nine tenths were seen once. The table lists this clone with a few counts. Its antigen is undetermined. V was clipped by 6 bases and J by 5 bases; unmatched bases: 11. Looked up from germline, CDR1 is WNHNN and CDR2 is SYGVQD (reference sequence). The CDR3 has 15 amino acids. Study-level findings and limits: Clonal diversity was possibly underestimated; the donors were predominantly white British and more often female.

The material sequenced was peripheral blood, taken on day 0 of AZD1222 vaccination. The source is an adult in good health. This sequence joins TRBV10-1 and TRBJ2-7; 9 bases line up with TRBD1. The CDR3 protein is CASSPRTGDIDEQYF. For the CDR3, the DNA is TGCGCCAGCAGCCCCAGGACAGGGGACATCGACGAGCAGTACTTC.